This TCR beta chain was identified during a study of spatial heterogeneity in lung cancer. Time point specified: sample taken at primary tumor resection. TCRdb redid the calling of the 5' RACE reads with MiXCR, one entry per CDR3 protein. Among roughly 39,000 distinct CDR3 sequences listed, approximately 6.3% were seen once. The ends were cut back, 0 bases at V and 0 bases at J, with 6 bases in the middle. Germline lookup yields CDR1 DFQATT and CDR2 SNEGSKA (reference sequence). The CDR3 has 15 amino acids. This clonotype was picked up a small number of times. This sequence originates from a female donor with early-stage non-small cell lung cancer. This chain uses TRBV20-1 with TRBJ1-6, with D hard to call. The sequences come from PBMCs, collected at surgery. CDR3 region: CSAREQFSYNSPLHF. The CDR3 coding sequence is TGCAGTGCTAGAGAGCAGTTCTCCTATAATTCACCCCTCCACTTT.